The 21 T cell receptor beta chains given below trace back to one sample, sequenced in a study of glioma-infiltrating T cells after dendritic cell vaccination. Assay used: immunoSEQ multiplex PCR; TCRdb lists only in-frame clones, some missing. The table has tens of thousands of clones, over 70% seen once; the top ten hold 2.1%. Sequencing used blood, obtained before dendritic cell vaccination. The receptors here all came from a human donor with glioblastoma.

The chain has TRBV6-5 and TRBJ1-1; the D is unclear. Germline V lookup: CDR1 MNHEY, CDR2 SVGAGI. V was pared by 2 bases and J by 1 base, with 5 bases between. CDR3 size: 13 residues. The CDR3 loop reads CASSYQSNTEAFF. CDR3 in DNA: TGTGCCAGCAGTTACCAGTCGAACACTGAAGCTTTCTTT.

CDR3 in amino acids: CASSQGEGRVYGYTF. CDR3 nucleotide sequence: TGCGCCAGCAGCCAAGGGGAGGGCAGAGTATACGGCTACACCTTC. The chain combines TRBV4-1 with TRBJ1-2; D gene ambiguous. Germline V gene data show CDR1 as MGHRA and CDR2 as YSYEKL. V shed 1 base and J shed 8 bases, with 17 bases lying between them. The CDR3 covers 15 residues.

This rearrangement joins TRBV10-2 to TRBJ2-7, with 8 nucleotides matching TRBD2. The CDR3 has 16 residues. Looked up from germline, CDR1 is WSHSY and CDR2 is SAAADI. With 8 bases clipped from V and 1 base from J, the junction kept 13 bases outside the gene matches. The DNA for the CDR3 is TGCGCCAGCTTAGCGGGAACTTGGGCAGAATCCTACGAGCAGTACGTC. Translated, it gives CASLAGTWAESYEQYV.

The chain couples TRBV6-1 to TRBJ2-2; D remains unclear. The V gene lost 8 bases and the J gene lost 1 base, with 8 bases spanning the gap. From germline, CDR1 is MNHNS and CDR2 SASEGT. The CDR3 has 13 residues. CDR3 DNA: TGTGCCAGCCCGCTATGGAACACCGGGGAGCTGTTTTTT. As protein: CASPLWNTGELFF.

This chain uses TRBV28 with TRBJ1-2; D uncertain. V dropped 3 bases and J dropped 0 bases, with 11 bases sitting between them. CDR1 is MDHEN, CDR2 SYDVKM, per germline. The CDR3 sequence is 15 residues long. CDR3 amino acids: CASSLYEASNYGYTF. CDR3 coding DNA: TGTGCCAGCAGTTTGTATGAGGCCTCTAACTATGGCTACACCTTC.

V gene TRBV15 combines with J gene TRBJ1-1; TRBD1 matches 9 bases. The CDR3 covers 14 residues. Germline CDR1 LNHNV, CDR2 YYDKDF (reference sequence). Trimming cost V 7 bases and J 10 bases; bases outside gene matches: 13. CDR3: CATIDDRGNTRAFF. The CDR3 nucleotides read TGTGCCACCATCGACGACAGGGGGAACACTAGAGCTTTCTTT.

The chain combines TRBV6-1 with TRBJ2-7; 8 bases line up with TRBD1. The germline CDR1 and CDR2 sequences are MNHNS and SASEGT. V lost 8 bases, J lost 6 bases, and 9 bases stayed unmatched. The CDR3 extends over 13 amino acids. The CDR3 sequence: CASAGTGGTEQYV. In DNA form, the CDR3 reads TGTGCCAGCGCCGGGACAGGCGGAACCGAGCAGTACGTC.

The J gene is TRBJ1-1, the V gene TRBV29-1, with 8 bases matching TRBD1. V shed 4 bases, J shed 5 bases, and the junction held 6 bases outside the gene matches. Germline CDR1 is SQVTM and CDR2 is ANQGSEA. The CDR3 totals 13 residues. The CDR3 nucleotides are TGCAGCGTTGTTCAGGGGGCGAGGACTGAAGCTTTCTTT. Protein product: CSVVQGARTEAFF.

The CDR3 reads CASSYGGGGLAGYTF. The CDR3 region has the DNA TGTGCCAGCAGTTATGGTGGGGGCGGGTTGGCCGGCTACACCTTC. The J gene is TRBJ1-2, the V gene TRBV25-1; D possibly corresponds to TRBD1 (6 bases). Between the trimmed V and J ends, which lost 5 bases and 8 bases, there was a span of 21 bases. The germline CDR1 and CDR2 sequences are MGHDK and SYGVNS. This CDR3 has 15 amino acids.

V and J are TRBV6-6 and TRBJ1-2; possibly TRBD1 for D (6 bases). The V end lost 5 bases, the J end lost 6 bases, and 13 bases lay between the germline ends. The CDR3 spans 13 residues. Germline V gives CDR1 MNHNY, CDR2 SVGAGI (reference sequence). This chain's CDR3 is CASSTSGVDGYTF. The CDR3 region has the DNA TGTGCCAGCAGTACCTCAGGGGTCGATGGCTACACCTTC.

The chain joins TRBV4-1 to TRBJ1-2, with 12 bases lining up with TRBD1. This CDR3 is built from 15 residues. Germline-derived CDR1 and CDR2 are MGHRA and YSYEKL. Trimming cost V 1 base and J 6 bases; bases outside gene matches: 3. The CDR3 sequence: CASSQGDRGLDGYTF. CDR3 nucleotide sequence: TGCGCCAGCAGCCAAGGGGACAGGGGGCTTGATGGCTACACCTTC.

J is TRBJ2-3 and V is TRBV29-1; D perhaps matches TRBD2 (6 bases). Germline V gene lookup returns CDR1 SQVTM and CDR2 ANQGSEA. The ends were cut back, 3 bases at V and 4 bases at J, with 17 bases in the middle. The CDR3 length is 15 residues. The CDR3 loop reads CSVDPGLLPPDTQYF. The CDR3 nucleotides read TGCAGCGTTGACCCGGGACTCCTTCCCCCAGATACGCAGTATTTT.

This rearrangement joins TRBV6-4 to TRBJ2-3; 7 nucleotides align to TRBD2. V shed 4 bases, J shed 0 bases, and the junction held 1 base outside the gene matches. The germline V gene has CDR1 MRHNA and CDR2 SNTAGT. The CDR3 contains 14 residues. CDR3 region: CASSVSGSTDTQYF. For the CDR3, the DNA is TGTGCCAGCAGTGTTAGCGGGAGCACAGATACGCAGTATTTT.

The chain recombines TRBV4-2 with TRBJ2-2; D unclear. The CDR3 loop spans 17 amino acids. Germline V gives CDR1 LGHNA, CDR2 YNFKEQ. The germline V and J ends were trimmed by 0 bases and 0 bases, with 11 bases remaining between them. CDR3 sequence reads: CASSQEGGLANTGELFF. The CDR3 DNA reads TGTGCCAGCAGCCAAGAAGGTGGGCTGGCGAACACCGGGGAGCTGTTTTTT.

This clone was counted many times. The chain carries TRBV7-2 and TRBJ2-7; TRBD2 matches 12 bases. The CDR3 is 14 amino acids. The V segment lost 5 bases and the J segment 2 bases; nucleotides outside the gene matches: 1. Germline CDR1 is SGHTA and CDR2 is FQGNSA. CDR3: CASSRLAGAYEQYF. CDR3 sequence (DNA): TGTGCCAGCAGCCGACTAGCGGGGGCCTACGAGCAGTACTTC.

The rearrangement joins TRBV5-1 to TRBJ2-2; D call uncertain. The CDR3 consists of 15 residues. The V end lost 6 bases, the J end lost 1 base, and 13 bases lay between the germline ends. Germline loops: CDR1 SGHRS, CDR2 YFSETQ. The chain's CDR3 is CASILDGRNTGELFF. DNA for the CDR3: TGCGCCAGCATCCTTGATGGCAGGAACACCGGGGAGCTGTTTTTT. Using reference TRBV5-1 and TRBJ2-2 for the parts outside the CDR3, the full variable domain is KAGVTQTPRYLIKTRGQQVTLSCSPISGHRSVSWYQQTPGQGLQFLFEYFSETQRNKGNFPGRFSGRQFSNSRSEMNVSTLELGDSALYLCASILDGRNTGELFFGEGSRLTVL.

This sequence joins TRBV6-6 and TRBJ1-1; tentative D call: TRBD1 (5 bases). The CDR3 extends over 13 amino acids. CDR1 is MNHNY, CDR2 SVGAGI, per germline (reference sequence). Trimming left V 7 bases short and J 4 bases short, with 13 bases between. DNA for the CDR3: TGTGCCAGCACTGGTGGGGGGGGCACTGAAGCTTTCTTT. It is translated as CASTGGGGTEAFF.

This chain uses TRBV29-1 with TRBJ2-1; D not certain. The ends were cut back, 7 bases at V and 3 bases at J, with 10 bases in the middle. The germline gives CDR1 SQVTM, CDR2 ANQGSEA. CDR3 length: 12 residues. The CDR3 spells CSAMTLYNEQFF. CDR3 DNA: TGCAGCGCTATGACTCTCTACAATGAGCAGTTCTTC.

V gene TRBV6-6 combines with J gene TRBJ2-7; D possibly corresponds to TRBD1 (6 bases). Trimming stripped 0 bases from V and 9 bases from J, with 15 bases between. Germline V gene lookup returns CDR1 MNHNY and CDR2 SVGAGI (reference sequence). The CDR3 loop spans 14 amino acids. CDR3 coding DNA: TGTGCCAGCAGTTACTCGGACAGTAGGGTCGCGCAGTACTTC. This encodes CASSYSDSRVAQYF.

The chain carries TRBV11-2 and TRBJ2-5; TRBD2 matches at 11 bases. This CDR3 contains 15 residues. V gave up 5 bases and J gave up 5 bases; unmatched junction bases: 7. Germline V gives CDR1 SGHAT, CDR2 FQNNGV. For the CDR3, the DNA is TGTGCCAGCAGCAAACTAGCGGGGGTGGGGGAGACCCAGTACTTC. Protein sequence: CASSKLAGVGETQYF. Filled out from reference TRBV11-2 and TRBJ2-5, the complete variable domain reads EAGVAQSPRYKIIEKRQSVAFWCNPISGHATLYWYQQILGQGPKLLIQFQNNGVVDDSQLPKDRFSAERLKGVDSTLKIQPAKLEDSAVYLCASSKLAGVGETQYFGPGTRLLVL.

The chain is built from TRBV30 and TRBJ2-3; 11 nucleotides line up with TRBD2. Germline CDR1 and CDR2: GTSNPN and SVGIG (reference sequence). This CDR3 region has 17 residues. The V and J ends lost 0 bases and 0 bases, in that order; junction bases with no gene match: 5. This CDR3 is CAWSVTRTSGSTDTQYF. The CDR3 DNA sequence: TGTGCCTGGAGTGTAACACGGACTAGCGGGAGCACAGATACGCAGTATTTT.